Listed below are T cell receptor beta chains from one sample, sequenced in a study of immune evolution from preneoplasia to lung adenocarcinoma. The data were produced by immunoSEQ multiplex PCR, yet TCRdb's version contains in-frame clones alone and is incomplete. The table records 1,500 to 2,500 clones, 80% to 90% of them present only once. The material sequenced was FFPE adjacent normal lung tissue. The receptors were sampled from a person aged 70 to 85 with lung adenocarcinoma. Both conserved end residues are part of each CDR3. Fields, in order: clone size, J gene, D gene, V gene, CDR3 DNA, CDR3 protein. A D gene is named only where the DNA matches it firmly. Size is omitted from some rows. Given values are once, few, many or a class for expanded clones.

once	TRBJ2-2	.	TRBV11-2	TGTGCCAGCTTGCGGCAGCCGAACACCGGGGAGCTGTTTTTT	CASLRQPNTGELFF
.	TRBJ2-2	.	TRBV18	TGTGCCAGCTCTCCCCTCCCCAGGCCAGACACCGGGGAGCTGTTTTTT	CASSPLPRPDTGELFF
.	TRBJ2-3	TRBD2	TRBV29-1	TGCAGCGTGGCCGGGACTAGCTCAGATACGCAGTATTTT	CSVAGTSSDTQYF
once	TRBJ2-5	.	TRBV6-5	TGTGCCAGCAGTTACGGCAGGGGCAGGGAGACCCAGTACTTC	CASSYGRGRETQYF
.	TRBJ1-4	.	TRBV28	TGTGCCAGCAGTTCGGGGACAAACAGTTACGAAAAACTGTTTTTT	CASSSGTNSYEKLFF
.	TRBJ2-7	TRBD1	TRBV5-1	TGCGCCAGCAGCCCACGGACAGGGGAGGTAAGAGAGCAGTACTTC	CASSPRTGEVREQYF
.	TRBJ1-2	.	TRBV29-1	TGCAGCGTTGAAGGCAGGGCCGGCTACACCTTC	CSVEGRAGYTF
.	TRBJ2-3	.	TRBV7-6	TGTGCCAGCAGCAAAACCGGGACGGCAGATACGCAGTATTTT	CASSKTGTADTQYF
.	TRBJ2-7	.	TRBV4-1	TGCGCCAGCAGCCAATCACTGGCCTACGAGCAGTACTTC	CASSQSLAYEQYF
.	TRBJ2-7	.	TRBV6-1	TGTGCCACCCAATCAGGGGTATCCTACGAGCAGTACTTC	CATQSGVSYEQYF
.	TRBJ2-5	TRBD1	TRBV29-1	TGCAGCGTCCGGACAGGGTGGCGGGAGACCCAGTACTTC	CSVRTGWRETQYF